These 5 T cell receptor beta chains were all obtained from the same sample, sequenced in a study of shared clonotypes between healthy human individuals. Sequenced by immunoSEQ multiplex PCR; TCRdb stores in-frame clones only, minus some. The sample lists roughly 570,000 clones, roughly 98% occurring once. CD45RO-negative, CCR7-selected cells formed the naive CD8 fraction, which excluded terminally differentiated effector memory CD45RA+ cells. Input material: naive CD8+ T cells sorted from blood. All receptors come from a man under 40 in good health.

This clone showed up just once. The V gene is TRBV4-3, the J gene TRBJ2-7, with 7 bases that match TRBD1. The germline gives CDR1 LGHNA, CDR2 YSLEER. V lost 0 bases, J lost 3 bases, and 5 bases stayed unmatched. This CDR3 has 15 amino acids. CDR3 loop: CASSQETGVYYEQYF. In DNA, the CDR3 is TGCGCCAGCAGCCAAGAAACAGGGGTTTACTACGAGCAGTACTTC.

The rearrangement joins TRBV18 to TRBJ1-5, with 10 bases aligning to TRBD1. The J segment lost 4 bases and the V segment lost 4 bases, leaving 4 bases of the junction unmatched. The length of the CDR3 is 15 residues. Germline CDR1 reads KGHSH; CDR2 reads LQKENI. CDR3 nucleotides: TGTGCCAGCTCACTCGGGGGACAGGGGAATCAGCCCCAGCATTTT. This translates into CASSLGGQGNQPQHF.

This chain links TRBV27 with TRBJ2-3; tentatively, D is TRBD2 (5 bases). The length of the CDR3 is 15 residues. From germline, CDR1 is MNHEY and CDR2 SMNVEV (reference sequence). Between the trimmed V and J ends, which lost 8 bases and 1 base, there was a span of 16 bases. The CDR3 reads CASSLGISGTDTQYF. CDR3 DNA sequence: TGTGCCAGCTCCTTAGGAATTAGCGGCACAGATACGCAGTATTTT.

This clone has a handful of counts. V gene TRBV29-1 combines with J gene TRBJ1-1; no firm D call. The CDR3 is 13 amino acids. The V end lost 6 bases, the J end lost 1 base, and 12 bases lay between the germline ends. Germline CDR1 reads SQVTM; CDR2 reads ANQGSEA. The CDR3 reads CSVLRVGNTEAFF. The CDR3 DNA follows: TGCAGCGTGCTCCGCGTCGGGAACACTGAAGCTTTCTTT.

The chain recombines TRBV4-1 with TRBJ2-7; 7 bases line up with TRBD1. Losses at the gene ends were 5 bases for V and 2 bases for J; bases not matched to a gene: 6. Germline loops: CDR1 MGHRA, CDR2 YSYEKL. CDR3 length: 14 amino acids. CDR3: CASSYTTGTYEQYF. CDR3 in DNA: TGCGCCAGCAGCTACACGACAGGGACCTACGAGCAGTACTTC.